This TCR beta chain was retrieved from a study of CD8+ T cells in alopecia areata. General study findings and limits: TCR sharing across patients was less clear than in mice, possibly HLA-related.

Trimming took off 0 bases at V and 5 bases at J, with 6 bases between the two ends. Germline V CDR1 and CDR2: LGHNA, YNFKEQ. This CDR3 region has 13 residues. In regard to this clone: What it binds is unknown.

Reverse transcribed after extraction, RNA yielded cDNA as the sequencing template. Produced via immunoSEQ multiplex PCR; TCRdb's table is partial and in-frame only. The table includes hundreds of thousands of clones, around 62% detected once. Sequenced here: CD4+ T cells sorted from blood, sampled at week 0. This sequence joins TRBV4-2 and TRBJ2-3, with no clear D. The clonotype originates from a human donor with alopecia areata. CDR3: CASSQDLGDTQYF. The CDR3 DNA is TGTGCCAGCAGCCAAGATTTGGGAGATACGCAGTATTTT.